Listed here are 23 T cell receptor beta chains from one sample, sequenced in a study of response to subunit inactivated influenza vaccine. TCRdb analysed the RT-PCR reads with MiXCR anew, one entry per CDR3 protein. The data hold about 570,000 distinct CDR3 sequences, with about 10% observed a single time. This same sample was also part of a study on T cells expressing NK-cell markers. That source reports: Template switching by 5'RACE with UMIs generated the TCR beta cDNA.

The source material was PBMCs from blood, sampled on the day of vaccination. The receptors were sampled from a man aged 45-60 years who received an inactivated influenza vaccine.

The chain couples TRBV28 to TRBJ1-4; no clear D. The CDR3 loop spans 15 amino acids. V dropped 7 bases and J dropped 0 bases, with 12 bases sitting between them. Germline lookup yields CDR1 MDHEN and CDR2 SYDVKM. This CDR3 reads CASTVGGTTNEKLFF. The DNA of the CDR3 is TGTGCCAGCACCGTAGGCGGTACAACTAATGAAAAACTGTTTTTT. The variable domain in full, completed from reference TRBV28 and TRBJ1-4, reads DVKVTQSSRYLVKRTGEKVFLECVQDMDHENMFWYRQDPGLGLRLIYFSYDVKMKEKGDIPEGYSVSREKKERFSLILESASTNQTSMYLCASTVGGTTNEKLFFGSGTQLSVL.

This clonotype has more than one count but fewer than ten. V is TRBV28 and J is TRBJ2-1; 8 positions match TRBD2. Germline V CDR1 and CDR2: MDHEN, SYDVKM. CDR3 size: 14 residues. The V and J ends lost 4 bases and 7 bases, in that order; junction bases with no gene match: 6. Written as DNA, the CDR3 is TGTGCCAGCAGTTGGACTAGCTCAGGGAATGAGCAGTTCTTC. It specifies CASSWTSSGNEQFF.

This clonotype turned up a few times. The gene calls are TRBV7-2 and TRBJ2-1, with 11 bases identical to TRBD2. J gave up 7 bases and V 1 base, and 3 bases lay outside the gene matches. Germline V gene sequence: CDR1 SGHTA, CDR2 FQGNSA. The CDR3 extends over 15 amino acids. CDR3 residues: CASSLGLAGLNEQFF. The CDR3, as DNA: TGTGCCAGCAGCTTAGGACTAGCGGGATTGAATGAGCAGTTCTTC.

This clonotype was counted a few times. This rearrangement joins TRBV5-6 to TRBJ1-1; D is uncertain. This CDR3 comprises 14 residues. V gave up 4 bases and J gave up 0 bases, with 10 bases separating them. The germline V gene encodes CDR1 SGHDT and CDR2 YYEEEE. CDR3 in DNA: TGTGCCAGCAGCCAACTCCTATTGAACACTGAAGCTTTCTTT. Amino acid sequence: CASSQLLLNTEAFF. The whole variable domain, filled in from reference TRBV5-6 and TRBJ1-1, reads DAGVTQSPTHLIKTRGQQVTLRCSPKSGHDTVSWYQQALGQGPQFIFQYYEEEERQRGNFPDRFSGHQFPNYSSELNVNALLLGDSALYLCASSQLLLNTEAFFGQGTRLTVV.

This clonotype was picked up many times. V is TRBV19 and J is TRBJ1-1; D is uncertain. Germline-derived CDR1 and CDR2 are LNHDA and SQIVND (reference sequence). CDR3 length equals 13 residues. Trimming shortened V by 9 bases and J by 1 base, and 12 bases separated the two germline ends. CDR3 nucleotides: TGTGCCAGCAGCATTGGACGGAACACTGAAGCTTTCTTT. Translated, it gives CASSIGRNTEAFF.

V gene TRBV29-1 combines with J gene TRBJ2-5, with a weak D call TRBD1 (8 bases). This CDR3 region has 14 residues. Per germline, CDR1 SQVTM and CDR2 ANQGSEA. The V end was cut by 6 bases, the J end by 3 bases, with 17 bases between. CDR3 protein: CSVDWTGREETQYF. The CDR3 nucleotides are TGCAGCGTAGACTGGACAGGGAGGGAAGAGACCCAGTACTTC.

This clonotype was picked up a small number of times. CDR3 nucleotides: TGTGCCAGCAGCCGGGCTAGCGTCTCTGGGGCCAACGTCCTGACTTTC. This sequence encodes CASSRASVSGANVLTF. The chain is built from TRBV3-1 and TRBJ2-6; maybe TRBD2 (6 bases). Germline CDR1 and CDR2: LGHDT and YNNKEL (reference sequence). Deletions cut 4 bases from V and 0 bases from J, with 10 bases between. The CDR3 is 16 residues long.

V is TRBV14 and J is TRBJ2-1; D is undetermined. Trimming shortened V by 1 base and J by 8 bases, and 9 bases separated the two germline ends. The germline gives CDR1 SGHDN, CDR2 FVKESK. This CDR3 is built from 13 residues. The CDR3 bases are TGTGCCAGCAGCCAAGGATGGTCGTATGAGCAGTTCTTC. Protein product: CASSQGWSYEQFF. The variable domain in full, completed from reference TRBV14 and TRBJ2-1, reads EAGVTQFPSHSVIEKGQTVTLRCDPISGHDNLYWYRRVMGKEIKFLLHFVKESKQDESGMPNNRFLAERTGGTYSTLKVQPAELEDSGVYFCASSQGWSYEQFFGPGTRLTVL.

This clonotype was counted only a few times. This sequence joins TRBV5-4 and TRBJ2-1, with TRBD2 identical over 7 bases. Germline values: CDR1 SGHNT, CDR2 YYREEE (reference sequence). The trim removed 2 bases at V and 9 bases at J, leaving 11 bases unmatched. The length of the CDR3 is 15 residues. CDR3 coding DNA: TGTGCCAGCAGCTTCGGGACTAACCTTCGTTCTGAGCAGTTCTTC. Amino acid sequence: CASSFGTNLRSEQFF.

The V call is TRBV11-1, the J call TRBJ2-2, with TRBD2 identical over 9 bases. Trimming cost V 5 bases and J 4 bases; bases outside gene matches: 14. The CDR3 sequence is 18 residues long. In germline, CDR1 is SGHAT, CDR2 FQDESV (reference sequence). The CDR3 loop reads CASSRPLAGDFGTGELFF. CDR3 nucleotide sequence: TGTGCCAGCAGCCGTCCCTTAGCGGGAGACTTCGGCACCGGGGAGCTGTTTTTT. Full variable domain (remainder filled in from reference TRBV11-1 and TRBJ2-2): EAEVAQSPRYKITEKSQAVAFWCDPISGHATLYWYRQILGQGPELLVQFQDESVVDDSQLPKDRFSAERLKGVDSTLKIQPAELGDSAMYLCASSRPLAGDFGTGELFFGEGSRLTVL.

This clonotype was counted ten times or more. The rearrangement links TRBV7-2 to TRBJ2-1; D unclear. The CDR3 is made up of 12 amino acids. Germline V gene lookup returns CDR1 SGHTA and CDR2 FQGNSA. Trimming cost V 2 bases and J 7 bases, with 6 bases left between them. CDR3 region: CASSLYVNEQFF. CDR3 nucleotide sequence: TGTGCCAGCAGCTTATACGTTAATGAGCAGTTCTTC. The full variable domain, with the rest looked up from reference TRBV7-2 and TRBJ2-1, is GAGVSQSPSNKVTEKGKDVELRCDPISGHTALYWYRQSLGQGLEFLIYFQGNSAPDKSGLPSDRFSAERTGGSVSTLTIQRTQQEDSAVYLCASSLYVNEQFFGPGTRLTVL.

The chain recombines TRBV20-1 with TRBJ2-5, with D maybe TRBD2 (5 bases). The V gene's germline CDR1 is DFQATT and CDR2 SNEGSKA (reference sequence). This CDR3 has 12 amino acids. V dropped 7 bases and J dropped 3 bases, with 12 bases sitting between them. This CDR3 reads CSGTFGKETQYF. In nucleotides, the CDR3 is TGCAGTGGGACCTTCGGGAAAGAGACCCAGTACTTC.

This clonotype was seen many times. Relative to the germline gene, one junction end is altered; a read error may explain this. CDR3 residues: CASSLSGLETQYF. CDR3 DNA sequence: TGTGCCAGCAGTTTGTCGGGGTTGGAGACCCAGTACTTC. The chain combines TRBV5-1 with TRBJ2-5; D possibly corresponds to TRBD2 (5 bases). From germline, CDR1 is SGHRS and CDR2 YFSETQ. The CDR3 has 13 amino acids.

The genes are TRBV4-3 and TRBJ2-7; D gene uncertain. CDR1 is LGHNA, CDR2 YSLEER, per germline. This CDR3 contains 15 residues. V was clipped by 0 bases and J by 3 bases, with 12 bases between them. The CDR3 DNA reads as TGCGCCAGCAGCCAAGATCCGAAGGAGAACTACGAGCAGTACTTC. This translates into CASSQDPKENYEQYF.

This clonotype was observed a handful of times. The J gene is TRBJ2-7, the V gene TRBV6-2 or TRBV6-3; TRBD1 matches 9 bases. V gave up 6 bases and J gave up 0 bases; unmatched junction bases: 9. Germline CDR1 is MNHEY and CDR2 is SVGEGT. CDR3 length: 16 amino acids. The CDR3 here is CASSPLPGQGSYEQYF. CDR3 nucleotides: TGTGCCAGCAGCCCACTACCGGGACAGGGCTCCTACGAGCAGTACTTC.

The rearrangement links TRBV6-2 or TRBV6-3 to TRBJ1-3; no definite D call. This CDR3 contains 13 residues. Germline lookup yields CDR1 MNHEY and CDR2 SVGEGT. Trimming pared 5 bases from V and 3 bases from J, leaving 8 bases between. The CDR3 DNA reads TGTGCCAGCAGTATCGCCGATGGAAACACCATATATTTT. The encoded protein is CASSIADGNTIYF.

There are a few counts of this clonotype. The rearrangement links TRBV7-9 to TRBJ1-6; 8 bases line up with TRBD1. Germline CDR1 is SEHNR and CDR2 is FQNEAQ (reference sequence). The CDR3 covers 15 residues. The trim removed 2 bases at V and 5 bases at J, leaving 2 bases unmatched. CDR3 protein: CASSLRTGNNSPLHF. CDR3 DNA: TGTGCCAGCAGCTTAAGGACAGGGAATAATTCACCCCTCCACTTT. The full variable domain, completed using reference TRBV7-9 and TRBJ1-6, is DTGVSQNPRHKITKRGQNVTFRCDPISEHNRLYWYRQTLGQGPEFLTYFQNEAQLEKSRLLSDRFSAERPKGSFSTLEIQRTEQGDSAMYLCASSLRTGNNSPLHFGNGTRLTVT.

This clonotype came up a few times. CDR3 DNA: TGTGCCAGTACCAGCCCCCCGGGACAGGGGATCGGCTACACCTTC. Protein product: CASTSPPGQGIGYTF. J is TRBJ1-2 and V is TRBV19; 10 bases are shared with TRBD1. The trim removed 7 bases at V and 8 bases at J, leaving 13 bases unmatched. The germline gives CDR1 LNHDA, CDR2 SQIVND (reference sequence). The CDR3 length is 15 residues.

CDR3 loop: CASSRAGTNTEAFF. In nucleotides, the CDR3 is TGTGCCAGCAGTCGAGCCGGGACGAACACTGAAGCTTTCTTT. The rearrangement links TRBV6-1 to TRBJ1-1; TRBD1 might be the D (5 bases). The CDR3 length is 14 residues. Per the germline V gene, CDR1 is MNHNS and CDR2 is SASEGT. Trimming removed 5 bases at V and 1 base at J, with 11 bases between.

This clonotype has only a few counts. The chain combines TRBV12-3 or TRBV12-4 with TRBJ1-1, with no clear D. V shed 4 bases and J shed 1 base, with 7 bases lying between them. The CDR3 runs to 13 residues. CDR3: CASSSAWNTEAFF. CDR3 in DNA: TGTGCCAGCAGTTCGGCTTGGAACACTGAAGCTTTCTTT.

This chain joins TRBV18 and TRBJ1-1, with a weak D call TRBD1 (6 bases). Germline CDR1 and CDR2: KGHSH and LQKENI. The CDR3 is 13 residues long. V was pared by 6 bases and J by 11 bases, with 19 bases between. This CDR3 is CASSYKQGREAFF. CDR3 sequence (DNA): TGTGCCAGCTCGTATAAGCAGGGGCGCGAGGCTTTCTTT.

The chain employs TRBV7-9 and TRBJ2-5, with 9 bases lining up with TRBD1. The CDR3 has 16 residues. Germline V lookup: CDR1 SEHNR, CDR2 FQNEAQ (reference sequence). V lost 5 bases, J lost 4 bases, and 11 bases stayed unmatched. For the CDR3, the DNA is TGTGCCAGCAGCCTATACTGGGACAGGGCCGTAGAGACCCAGTACTTC. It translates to CASSLYWDRAVETQYF.

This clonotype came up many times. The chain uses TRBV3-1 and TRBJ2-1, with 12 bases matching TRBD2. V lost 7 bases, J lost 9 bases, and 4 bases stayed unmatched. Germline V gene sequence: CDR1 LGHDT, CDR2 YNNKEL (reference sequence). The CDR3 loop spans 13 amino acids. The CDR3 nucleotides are TGTGCCAGCATACTAGCGGGAGGTGGTGAGCAGTTCTTC. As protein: CASILAGGGEQFF.